This TCR beta chain originates from a study of blood T cell repertoires in COVID-19. Study details: There were acute and convalescent COVID-19 samples, and they came from the United States, Italy and Spain.

V was clipped by 2 bases and J by 10 bases, with 10 bases between them. Germline-derived CDR1 and CDR2 are SGHRS and YFSETQ. The CDR3 loop spans 13 amino acids. Followed longitudinally, the Seattle patients had been enrolled during active infection. In the original analysis: The authors estimated nucleated cell counts from reference gene primer amplification. Measured with immunoSEQ multiplex PCR; TCRdb has only the in-frame clones, and not every one. V and J calls and clone size are given by that table; D and trimming were obtained from the DNA. This sample yields roughly 250,000 clones, of which 65% to 85% are seen a single time; approximately 14% belongs to the top ten.

The sequence was collected from a person aged 70 to 79 with COVID-19, enrolled during active disease. V gene TRBV5-1 combines with J gene TRBJ1-6; D is unresolved. The sample comprised peripheral blood. The CDR3 DNA reads TGCGCCAGCAGCTTAGATCTGGCCTCACCCCTCCACTTT. Translation gives CASSLDLASPLHF.